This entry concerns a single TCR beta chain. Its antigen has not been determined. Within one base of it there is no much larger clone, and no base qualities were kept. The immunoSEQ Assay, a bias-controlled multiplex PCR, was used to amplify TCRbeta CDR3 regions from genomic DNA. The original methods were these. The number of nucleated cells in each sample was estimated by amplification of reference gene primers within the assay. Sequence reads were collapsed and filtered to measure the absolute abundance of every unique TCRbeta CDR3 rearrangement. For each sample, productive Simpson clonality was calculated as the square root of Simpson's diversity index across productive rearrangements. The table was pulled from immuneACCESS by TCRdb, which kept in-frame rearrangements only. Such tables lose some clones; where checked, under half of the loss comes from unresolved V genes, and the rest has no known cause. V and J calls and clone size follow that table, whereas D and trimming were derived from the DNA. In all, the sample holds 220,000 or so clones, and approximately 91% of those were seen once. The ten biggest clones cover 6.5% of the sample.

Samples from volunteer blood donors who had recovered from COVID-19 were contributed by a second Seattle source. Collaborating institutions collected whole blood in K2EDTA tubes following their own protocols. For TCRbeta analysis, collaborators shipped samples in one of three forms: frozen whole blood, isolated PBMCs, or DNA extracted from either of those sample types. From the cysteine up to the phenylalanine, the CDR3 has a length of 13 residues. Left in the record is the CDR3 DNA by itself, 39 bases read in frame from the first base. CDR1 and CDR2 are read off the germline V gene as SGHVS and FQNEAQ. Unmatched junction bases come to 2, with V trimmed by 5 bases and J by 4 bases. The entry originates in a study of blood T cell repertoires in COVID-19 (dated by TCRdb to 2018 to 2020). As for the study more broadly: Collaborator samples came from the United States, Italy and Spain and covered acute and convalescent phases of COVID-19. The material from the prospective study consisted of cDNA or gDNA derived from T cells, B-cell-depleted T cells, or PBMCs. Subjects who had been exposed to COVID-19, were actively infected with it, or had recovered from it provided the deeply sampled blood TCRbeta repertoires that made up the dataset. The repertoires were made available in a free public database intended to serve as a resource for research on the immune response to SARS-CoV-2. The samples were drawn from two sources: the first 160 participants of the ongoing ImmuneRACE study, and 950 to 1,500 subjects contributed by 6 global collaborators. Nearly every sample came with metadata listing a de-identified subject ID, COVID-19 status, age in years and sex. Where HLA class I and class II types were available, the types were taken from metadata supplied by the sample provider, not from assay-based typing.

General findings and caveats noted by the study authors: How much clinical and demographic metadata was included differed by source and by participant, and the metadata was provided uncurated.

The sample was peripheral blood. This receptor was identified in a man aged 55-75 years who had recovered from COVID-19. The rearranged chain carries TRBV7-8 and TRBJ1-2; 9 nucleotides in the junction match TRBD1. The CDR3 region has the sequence CASSKGQGYGYTF. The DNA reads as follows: TGTGCCAGCAGCAAGGGACAGGGCTATGGCTACACCTTC.